This TCR beta chain appears in the sequencing data of a study of sequential checkpoint blockade in melanoma. Study background: About 88 pretreatment tumor DNA samples were TCRβ immunosequenced. Overall study results and limits: Clinical benefit was about 30 times likelier when tumor T-cell fraction and clonality increased.

As to this clone: The antigen is unknown.

The treatment here: randomized to nivolumab then ipilimumab (arm A) or the reverse (arm B). Assay: immunoSEQ multiplex PCR; the TCRdb copy retains only in-frame clones and omits some. The profile shows approximately 2,600 clones, 27% of them singletons. V was clipped by 8 bases and J by 7 bases, with 17 bases between them. The CDR3 spans 14 residues. In germline, CDR1 is MDHEN, CDR2 SYDVKM. The material was tumor tissue (inferred from file names), obtained from a patient given nivolumab and ipilimumab in sequence. V is TRBV28 and J is TRBJ1-4; D may be TRBD1 (6 bases). This sequence originates from a human donor with melanoma. The CDR3 region is CASSYGAGVEKLFF. In DNA, the CDR3 is TGTGCCAGCTCTTATGGGGCAGGGGTTGAAAAACTGTTTTTT.